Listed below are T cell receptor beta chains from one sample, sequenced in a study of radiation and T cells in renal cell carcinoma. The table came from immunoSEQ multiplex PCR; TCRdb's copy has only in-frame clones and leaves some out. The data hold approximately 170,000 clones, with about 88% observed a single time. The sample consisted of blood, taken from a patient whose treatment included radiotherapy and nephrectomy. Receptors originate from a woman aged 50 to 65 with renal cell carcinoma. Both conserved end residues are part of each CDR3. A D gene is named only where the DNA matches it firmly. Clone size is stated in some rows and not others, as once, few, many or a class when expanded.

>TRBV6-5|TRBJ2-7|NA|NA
CASGKGQYSYEQYF
TGTGCCAGTGGGAAGGGGCAGTACTCCTACGAGCAGTACTTC
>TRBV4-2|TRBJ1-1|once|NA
CASSQDGNTEAFF
TGTGCCAGCAGCCAAGACGGTAACACTGAAGCTTTCTTT
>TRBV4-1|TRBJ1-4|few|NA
CASSRGRSNEKLFF
TGCGCCAGCAGCCGAGGGAGGTCGAATGAAAAACTGTTTTTT
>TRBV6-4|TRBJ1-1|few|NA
CASSPQGNTEAFF
TGTGCCAGCAGTCCACAGGGGAACACTGAAGCTTTCTTT
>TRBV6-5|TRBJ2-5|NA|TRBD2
CASSLWTSGRETQYF
TGTGCCAGCAGTCTTTGGACTAGCGGGAGGGAGACCCAGTACTTC
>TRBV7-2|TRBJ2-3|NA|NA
CASSLEVAYTDTQYF
TGTGCCAGCAGCTTAGAAGTAGCGTACACAGATACGCAGTATTTT
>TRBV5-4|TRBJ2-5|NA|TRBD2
CASSQAGGRKETQYF
TGTGCCAGCAGCCAGGCGGGGGGCAGGAAAGAGACCCAGTACTTC
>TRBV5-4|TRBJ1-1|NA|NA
CASSSPWTLEAFF
TGTGCCAGCAGCTCCCCCTGGACTCTCGAAGCTTTCTTT
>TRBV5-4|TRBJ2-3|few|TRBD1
CASSLGVGGLTDTQYF
TGTGCCAGCAGCTTGGGAGTAGGGGGCTTAACAGATACGCAGTATTTT
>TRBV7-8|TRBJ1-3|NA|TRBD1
CASSSRQGRYGNTIYF
TGTGCCAGCAGCTCCCGACAGGGACGGTACGGAAACACCATATATTTT
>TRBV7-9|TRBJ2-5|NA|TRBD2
CASSTALAGEETQYF
TGTGCCAGCAGCACAGCGTTAGCGGGGGAGGAGACCCAGTACTTC
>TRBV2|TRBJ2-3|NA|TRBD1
CASSGGTGEGELDTQYF
TGTGCCAGCAGCGGTGGGACAGGGGAGGGTGAATTGGATACGCAGTATTTT
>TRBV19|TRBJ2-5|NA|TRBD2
CASSIARGGLKTQYF
TGTGCCAGTAGTATAGCTCGGGGGGGCTTGAAGACCCAGTACTTC
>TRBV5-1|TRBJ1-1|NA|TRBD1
CASSLQGAAEAFF
TGCGCCAGCAGTTTGCAGGGGGCCGCTGAAGCTTTCTTT
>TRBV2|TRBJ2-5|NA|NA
CASSAESAETQYF
TGTGCCAGCAGTGCGGAGTCGGCGGAGACCCAGTACTTC